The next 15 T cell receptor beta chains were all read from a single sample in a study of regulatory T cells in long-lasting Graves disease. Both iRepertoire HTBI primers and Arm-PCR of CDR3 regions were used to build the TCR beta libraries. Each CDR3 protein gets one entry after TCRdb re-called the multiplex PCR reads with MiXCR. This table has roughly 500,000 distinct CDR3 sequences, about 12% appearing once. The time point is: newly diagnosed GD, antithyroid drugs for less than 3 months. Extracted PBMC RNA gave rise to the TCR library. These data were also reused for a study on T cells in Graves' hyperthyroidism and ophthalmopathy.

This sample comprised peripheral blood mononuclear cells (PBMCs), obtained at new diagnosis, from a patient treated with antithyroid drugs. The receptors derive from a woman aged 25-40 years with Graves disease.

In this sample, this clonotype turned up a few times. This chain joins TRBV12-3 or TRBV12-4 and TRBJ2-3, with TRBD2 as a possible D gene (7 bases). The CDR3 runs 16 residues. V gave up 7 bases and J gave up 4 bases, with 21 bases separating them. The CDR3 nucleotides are TGTGCCAGCATGGCGGGGGCCTTTTCGGCCGCAGATACGCAGTATTTT. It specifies CASMAGAFSAADTQYF.

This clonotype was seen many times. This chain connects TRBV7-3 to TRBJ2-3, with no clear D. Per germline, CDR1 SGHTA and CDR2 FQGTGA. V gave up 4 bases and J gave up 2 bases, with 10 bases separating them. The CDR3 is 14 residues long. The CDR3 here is CASSSLLSTDTQYF. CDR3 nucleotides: TGTGCCAGCAGCTCCCTACTATCCACAGATACGCAGTATTTT.

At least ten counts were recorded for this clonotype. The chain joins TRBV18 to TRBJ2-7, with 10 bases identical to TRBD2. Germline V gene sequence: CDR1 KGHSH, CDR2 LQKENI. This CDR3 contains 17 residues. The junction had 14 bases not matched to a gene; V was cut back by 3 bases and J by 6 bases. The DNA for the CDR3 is TGTGCCAGCTCACCTGGGCTAGCGGGAGTGTCTCCTCTCGAGCAGTACTTC. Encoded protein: CASSPGLAGVSPLEQYF.

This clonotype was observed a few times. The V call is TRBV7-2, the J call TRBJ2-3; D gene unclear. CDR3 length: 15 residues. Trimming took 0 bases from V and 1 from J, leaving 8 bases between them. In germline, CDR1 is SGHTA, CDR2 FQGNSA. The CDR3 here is CASSLASFRTDTQYF. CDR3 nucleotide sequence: TGTGCCAGCAGCTTAGCAAGCTTCCGCACAGATACGCAGTATTTT.

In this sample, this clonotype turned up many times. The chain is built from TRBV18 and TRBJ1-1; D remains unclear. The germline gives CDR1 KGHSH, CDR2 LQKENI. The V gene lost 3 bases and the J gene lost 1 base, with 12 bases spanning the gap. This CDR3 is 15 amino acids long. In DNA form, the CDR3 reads TGTGCCAGCTCACCCACGGGATTGGAGAACACTGAAGCTTTCTTT. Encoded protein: CASSPTGLENTEAFF. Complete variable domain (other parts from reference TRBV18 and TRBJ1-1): NAGVMQNPRHLVRRRGQEARLRCSPMKGHSHVYWYRQLPEEGLKFMVYLQKENIIDESGMPKERFSAEFPKEGPSILRIQQVVRGDSAAYFCASSPTGLENTEAFFGQGTRLTVV.

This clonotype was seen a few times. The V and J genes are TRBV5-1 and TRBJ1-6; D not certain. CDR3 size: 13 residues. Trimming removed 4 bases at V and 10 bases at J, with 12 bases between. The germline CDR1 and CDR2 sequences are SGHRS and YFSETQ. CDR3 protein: CASSPGVRSPLHF. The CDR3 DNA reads TGCGCCAGCAGCCCAGGAGTCCGGTCACCCCTCCACTTT.

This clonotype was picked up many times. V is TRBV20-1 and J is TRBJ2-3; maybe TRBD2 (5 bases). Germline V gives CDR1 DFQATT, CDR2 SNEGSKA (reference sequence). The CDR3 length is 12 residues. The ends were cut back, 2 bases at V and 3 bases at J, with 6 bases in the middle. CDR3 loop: CSARRGTDTQYF. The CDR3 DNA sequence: TGCAGTGCTAGACGGGGAACAGATACGCAGTATTTT.

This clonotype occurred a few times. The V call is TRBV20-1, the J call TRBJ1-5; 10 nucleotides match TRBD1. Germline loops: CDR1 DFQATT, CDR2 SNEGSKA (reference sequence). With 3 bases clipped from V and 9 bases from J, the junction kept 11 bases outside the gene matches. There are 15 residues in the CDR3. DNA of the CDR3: TGCAGTGCTAGCGATGGGACAGGGGACGGCGGGCCCCAGCATTTT. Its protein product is CSASDGTGDGGPQHF.

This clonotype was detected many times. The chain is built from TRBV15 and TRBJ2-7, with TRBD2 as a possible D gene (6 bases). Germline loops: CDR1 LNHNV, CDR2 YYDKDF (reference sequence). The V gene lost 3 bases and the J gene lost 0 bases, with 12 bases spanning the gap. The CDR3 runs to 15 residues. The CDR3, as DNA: TGTGCCACCAGCAGGGCCGGAGGGGTCTCCTACGAGCAGTACTTC. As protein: CATSRAGGVSYEQYF.

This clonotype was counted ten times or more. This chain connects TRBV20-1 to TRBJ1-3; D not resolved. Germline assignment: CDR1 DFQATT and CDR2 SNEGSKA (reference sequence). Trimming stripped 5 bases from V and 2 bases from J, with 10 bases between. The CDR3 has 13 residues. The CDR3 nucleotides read TGCAGTGCTTCAGACTTTACTGGAAACACCATATATTTT. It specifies CSASDFTGNTIYF.

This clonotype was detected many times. CDR3 in DNA: TGTGCCAGTAGTAGTATGGGCAATCAGCCCCAGCATTTT. Protein sequence: CASSSMGNQPQHF. The chain carries TRBV19 and TRBJ1-5; no clear D gene. V lost 4 bases and J lost 2, with 6 bases in between. The germline CDR1 and CDR2 sequences are LNHDA and SQIVND (reference sequence). The CDR3 has 13 residues. The variable domain in full, with the rest retrieved from reference TRBV19 and TRBJ1-5, is DGGITQSPKYLFRKEGQNVTLSCEQNLNHDAMYWYRQDPGQGLRLIYYSQIVNDFQKGDIAEGYSVSREKKESFPLTVTSAQKNPTAFYLCASSSMGNQPQHFGDGTRLSIL.

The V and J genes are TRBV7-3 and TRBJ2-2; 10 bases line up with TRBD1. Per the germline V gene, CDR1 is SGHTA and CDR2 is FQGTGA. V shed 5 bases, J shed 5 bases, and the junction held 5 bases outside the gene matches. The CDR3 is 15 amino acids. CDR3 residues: CASSTTGGYTGELFF. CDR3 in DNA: TGTGCCAGCAGCACGACAGGGGGCTATACCGGGGAGCTGTTTTTT.

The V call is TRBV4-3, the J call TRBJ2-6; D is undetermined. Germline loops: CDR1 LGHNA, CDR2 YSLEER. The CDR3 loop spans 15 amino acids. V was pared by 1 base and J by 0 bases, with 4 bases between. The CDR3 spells CASSQVGSGANVLTF. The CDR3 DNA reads TGCGCCAGCAGCCAAGTGGGCTCTGGGGCCAACGTCCTGACTTTC.

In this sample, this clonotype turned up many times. The CDR3 sequence: CASSQEAGGPSKNNEQFF. The DNA for the CDR3 is TGCGCCAGCAGCCAAGAGGCGGGAGGGCCCTCAAAGAACAATGAGCAGTTCTTC. The chain employs TRBV4-3 and TRBJ2-1; 9 nucleotides align to TRBD2. The CDR3 has 18 residues. The junction had 11 bases not matched to a gene; V was cut back by 0 bases and J by 5 bases. Germline values: CDR1 LGHNA, CDR2 YSLEER.

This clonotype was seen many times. DNA of the CDR3: TGCGCCAGCAGGGCTCAGGGGAGGGTAGAAGCTTTCTTT. Amino acids: CASRAQGRVEAFF. This rearrangement joins TRBV5-1 to TRBJ1-1, with D perhaps matching TRBD1 (6 bases). The V gene lost 5 bases and the J gene lost 8 bases, with 16 bases spanning the gap. Per germline, CDR1 SGHRS and CDR2 YFSETQ. This CDR3 has 13 amino acids. The whole variable domain, filled in from reference TRBV5-1 and TRBJ1-1, reads KAGVTQTPRYLIKTRGQQVTLSCSPISGHRSVSWYQQTPGQGLQFLFEYFSETQRNKGNFPGRFSGRQFSNSRSEMNVSTLELGDSALYLCASRAQGRVEAFFGQGTRLTVV.